This T cell receptor beta chain originates from a study of OX40 agonist ivuxolimab in advanced cancers. Whole-study findings and limits: With doses of 0.1 to 3.0 mg/kg, CD4+ and CD8+ blood T cells had undergone clonal expansion by week 6. CD4+ T cells averaged fewer expanded clones than CD8+ T cells.

For this clone: Its antigen is undetermined.

Trimming removed 1 base at V and 0 bases at J, with 8 bases between. This CDR3 comprises 15 residues. CDR1 and CDR2 from the germline V gene are SGHRS and YFSETQ. Repertoires were generated with immunoSEQ multiplex PCR, while TCRdb's copy carries only in-frame clones and drops some. Here the sample spans just under 80,000 clones, 84% being singletons. V gene TRBV5-1 combines with J gene TRBJ2-1; D ambiguous. This receptor was obtained from an adult with an advanced solid tumor such as melanoma, head and neck, liver or kidney cancer. Source: CD4+ or CD8+ T cells sorted from blood, taken in a trial of the OX40 agonist ivuxolimab. CDR3 nucleotide sequence: TGCGCCAGCAGCTTGTTGAATCCCTCCTACAATGAGCAGTTCTTC. Protein: CASSLLNPSYNEQFF.